Listed below are T cell receptor beta chains from one sample, sequenced in a study of blood T cell repertoires in COVID-19. TCRdb's copy holds only in-frame clones and misses some; the assay was immunoSEQ multiplex PCR. The sample has under 50,000 clones; 75% to 80% are singletons. Sequenced sample: peripheral blood. These receptors were obtained from a human donor with active or convalescent COVID-19. The donor label of this sample is uncertain. Each CDR3 is given with its conserved first and last residue. D genes are given only for firm matches. Some rows have no size entry. The others give once, few or many, or a class for an expanded clone.

j_call | d_call | clone_size | v_call | cdr3_nt | cdr3_aa
TRBJ1-4 | NA | NA | TRBV2 | TGTGCCAGCAGTCACAGGAGCGTTAATGAAAAACTGTTTTTT | CASSHRSVNEKLFF
TRBJ2-3 | TRBD1 | NA | TRBV14 | TGTGCCAGCAGCCAAGAGACAGGGGGCTGGGGAACGCAGTATTTT | CASSQETGGWGTQYF
TRBJ1-1 | TRBD1 | NA | TRBV5-4 | TGTGCCAGCAGCCCAGGGTCAGGGGGAACTGAAGCTTTCTTT | CASSPGSGGTEAFF
TRBJ2-7 | NA | NA | TRBV12-1 | TGTGCCAGCAGCTTTGACAGGATCCACGAGCAGTACTTC | CASSFDRIHEQYF
TRBJ2-4 | NA | many | TRBV18 | TGTGCCAGCTCACCGGGAGAACTTCAGTACTTC | CASSPGELQYF
TRBJ1-1 | NA | few | TRBV19 | TGTGCCAGTAGTATAGCCGGGTTTGGCACTGAAGCTTTCTTT | CASSIAGFGTEAFF
TRBJ1-2 | TRBD1 | NA | TRBV6-2/TRBV6-3 | TGTGCCAGCAGTGGGGCCGACAGGGTTGGCGGCTACACCTTC | CASSGADRVGGYTF
TRBJ2-1 | TRBD2 | NA | TRBV5-4 | TGTGCCAGCAGCTCTAGCGGGAGGCCCTTGAATGAGCAGTTCTTC | CASSSSGRPLNEQFF
TRBJ2-1 | NA | NA | TRBV7-9 | TGTGCCACTCCCAGGACAGCGGACCCAAATGAGCAGTTCTTC | CATPRTADPNEQFF
TRBJ2-7 | NA | NA | TRBV5-1 | TGCGCCAGCAGTTTGACCTACGGACAGAACGAGCAGTACTTC | CASSLTYGQNEQYF
TRBJ1-4 | NA | NA | TRBV3-1/TRBV3-2 | TGTGCCAGCAGCGGGCCATCGAATTCGGGGGAAAAACTGTTTTTT | CASSGPSNSGEKLFF
TRBJ1-1 | TRBD1 | NA | TRBV13 | TGTGCCAGCAGCATTTCGACAGGGCTGGCTTTCTTT | CASSISTGLAFF
TRBJ2-2 | TRBD2 | NA | TRBV2 | TGTGCCAGCAGTATAGGACTAGCCCCCGGGGAGCTGTTTTTT | CASSIGLAPGELFF
TRBJ2-7 | TRBD1 | NA | TRBV9 | TGTGCCAGCAGCGGGGGATGGGGGACAGGGGCTGCCGAGCAGTACTTC | CASSGGWGTGAAEQYF
TRBJ1-3 | NA | NA | TRBV21-1 | TGTGCCAGCAGCAAAGTCCTATTATGCTCTGGAAACACCATATATTTT | CASSKVLLCSGNTIYF
TRBJ1-1 | TRBD1 | NA | TRBV13 | TGTGCCAGCAGCTCGGACAGGGGGCGAGGCGGTGAAGCTTTCTTT | CASSSDRGRGGEAFF
TRBJ1-4 | NA | NA | TRBV7-2 | TGTGCCAGCAGCTCCGTCGCAGGGCTTAATGAAAAACTGTTTTTT | CASSSVAGLNEKLFF
TRBJ2-7 | TRBD1 | NA | TRBV28 | TGTGCCAGCAGATACAGGGGGGAGAGCTCCTACGAGCAGTACTTC | CASRYRGESSYEQYF
TRBJ2-3 | NA | NA | TRBV29-1 | TGCAGCGTTGGTTTATCCGGTGGCGGAGATACGCAGTATTTT | CSVGLSGGGDTQYF
TRBJ1-2 | TRBD1 | NA | TRBV19 | TGTGCCAGTAGTATGAGGACAGGGCGCGGGGTGAACTATGGCTACACCTTC | CASSMRTGRGVNYGYTF
TRBJ2-6 | NA | NA | TRBV7-3 | TGTGCCAGCAGCCCCTACGAGGACAGTTCTGGGGCCAACGTCCTGACTTTC | CASSPYEDSSGANVLTF
TRBJ1-3 | TRBD1 | NA | TRBV5-1 | TGCGCCAGCAGCACCGGGACAGGGTTTGGAAACACCATATATTTT | CASSTGTGFGNTIYF